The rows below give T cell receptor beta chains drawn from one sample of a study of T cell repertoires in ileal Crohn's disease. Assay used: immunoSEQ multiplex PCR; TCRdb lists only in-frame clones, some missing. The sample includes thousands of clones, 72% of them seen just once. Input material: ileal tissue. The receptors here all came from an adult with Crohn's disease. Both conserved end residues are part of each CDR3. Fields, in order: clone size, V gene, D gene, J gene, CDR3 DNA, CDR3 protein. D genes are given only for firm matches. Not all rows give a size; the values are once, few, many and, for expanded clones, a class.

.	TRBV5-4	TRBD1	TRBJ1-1	TGTGCCAGCAGCTTGAAACCAGGGGGCGTTGGGAAAACTGAAGCTTTCTTT	CASSLKPGGVGKTEAFF
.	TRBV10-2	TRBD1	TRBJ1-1	TGCGCCAGCAGTGTGGGGACAGGGCGAGACACTGAAGCTTTCTTT	CASSVGTGRDTEAFF
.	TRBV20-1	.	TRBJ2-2	TGCAGTGCTGACAACACCGGGGAGCTGTTTTTT	CSADNTGELFF
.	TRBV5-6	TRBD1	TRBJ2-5	TGTGCCAGCAGCCCGGACAGGTTTGGTCAAGAGACCCAGTACTTC	CASSPDRFGQETQYF
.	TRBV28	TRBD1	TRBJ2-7	TGTGCCAGCAGTTGGCCCGGGACAGAGTCCTACGAGCAGTACTTC	CASSWPGTESYEQYF
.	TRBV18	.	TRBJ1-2	TGTGCCAGCTCACCGCGAGGGGCTAACTATGGCTACACCTTC	CASSPRGANYGYTF
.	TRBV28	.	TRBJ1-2	TGTGCCAGCAAATCTTACTATGGCTACACCTTC	CASKSYYGYTF
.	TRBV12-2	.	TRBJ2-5	TGTGCAAGTCGCTTAGCAACCGGGGTCAGATGTCAGGAGACCCAGTACTTC	CASRLATGVRCQETQYF
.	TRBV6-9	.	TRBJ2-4	TGTGCCAGCAGTTACCGGAACATTCAGTACTTC	CASSYRNIQYF
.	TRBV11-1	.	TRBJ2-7	TGTGCCAGCAGCTATAGCGCCTGCTACGAGCAGTACTTC	CASSYSACYEQYF
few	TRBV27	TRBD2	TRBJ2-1	TGTGCCAGCAGTCCCCTGACTAGCGCTTTCCACAATGAGCAGTTCTTC	CASSPLTSAFHNEQFF
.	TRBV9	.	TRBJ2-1	TGTGCCAGCAGCGAGACTTGGAGGAATGAGCAGTTCTTC	CASSETWRNEQFF
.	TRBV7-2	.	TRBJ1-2	TGTGCCAGCAGCCCAGCGGGCAGCACCGTTTACTATGGCTACACCTTC	CASSPAGSTVYYGYTF
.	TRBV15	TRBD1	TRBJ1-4	TGTGCCACCAGCCGGGAAAGGGGGCTCGTGAGTGAAAAACTGTTTTTT	CATSRERGLVSEKLFF
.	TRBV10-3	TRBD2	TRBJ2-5	TGTGCCATCAGTGACGGGACTAGTTACGAGACCCAGTACTTC	CAISDGTSYETQYF
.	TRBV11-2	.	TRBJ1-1	TGTGCCAGCAGCTCCTTCTTGACGGCGCCCCAAGAAGCTTTCTTT	CASSSFLTAPQEAFF
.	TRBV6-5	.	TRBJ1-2	TGTGCCAGCAGTTACTCGAAGGTTAGGGGTGCAGGCGGCTACACCTTC	CASSYSKVRGAGGYTF
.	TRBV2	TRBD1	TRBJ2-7	TGTGCCAGCAGTCCGACAGGGGCCCTAATCGACGAGCAGTACTTC	CASSPTGALIDEQYF
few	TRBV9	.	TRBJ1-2	TGTGCCAGCAGCGTAGATTTCTATGGCTACACCTTC	CASSVDFYGYTF
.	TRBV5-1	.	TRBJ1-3	TGCGCCAGCAGAATCATACAGGCTTCGAGGGGCTCTGGAAACACCATATATTTT	CASRIIQASRGSGNTIYF
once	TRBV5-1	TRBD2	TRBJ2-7	TGCGCCAGCAGCCGGGGGGGTTACGAGCAGTACTTC	CASSRGGYEQYF
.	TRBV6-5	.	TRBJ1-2	TGTGCCAGCACAACCCCCAGAGGCTATGGCTACACCTTC	CASTTPRGYGYTF
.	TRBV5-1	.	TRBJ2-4	TGCGCCAGCAGCTTGGATTCCAACATTCAGTACTTC	CASSLDSNIQYF
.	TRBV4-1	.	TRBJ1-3	TGCGCCAGCAGTCCTGGAGGGCCAGGACTTACGGGAAACACCATATATTTT	CASSPGGPGLTGNTIYF
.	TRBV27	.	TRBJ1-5	TGTGCCAGCAGTTTAATAGGCGAGCCCCAGCATTTT	CASSLIGEPQHF
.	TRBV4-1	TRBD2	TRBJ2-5	TGCGCCAGCAGCCAAGATCCGGGGACTAGCCCGAGGGAGTACTTC	CASSQDPGTSPREYF
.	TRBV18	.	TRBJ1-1	TGTGCCAGCTCACCAGGTCTGAACACTGAAGCTTTCTTT	CASSPGLNTEAFF
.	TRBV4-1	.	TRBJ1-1	TGCGCCAGCAGCCTTGACGGCGGGGGAACTGAAGCTTTCTTT	CASSLDGGGTEAFF
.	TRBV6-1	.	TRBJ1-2	TGTGCCAGCCTAGACAGGAGTTTTAACTATGGCTACACCTTC	CASLDRSFNYGYTF
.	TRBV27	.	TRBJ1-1	TGTGCCAGCAGTTTATATCAGGGAGGGACTGAAGCTTTCTTT	CASSLYQGGTEAFF
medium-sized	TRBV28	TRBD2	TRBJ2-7	TGTGCCAGCAGTCCCGGGACTAGCGGGAGTAGGTGGGAGCAGTACTTC	CASSPGTSGSRWEQYF
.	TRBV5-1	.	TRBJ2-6	TGCGCCAGCAGCTTGGTCCAGGTCTCTGGGGCCAACGTCCTGACTTTC	CASSLVQVSGANVLTF